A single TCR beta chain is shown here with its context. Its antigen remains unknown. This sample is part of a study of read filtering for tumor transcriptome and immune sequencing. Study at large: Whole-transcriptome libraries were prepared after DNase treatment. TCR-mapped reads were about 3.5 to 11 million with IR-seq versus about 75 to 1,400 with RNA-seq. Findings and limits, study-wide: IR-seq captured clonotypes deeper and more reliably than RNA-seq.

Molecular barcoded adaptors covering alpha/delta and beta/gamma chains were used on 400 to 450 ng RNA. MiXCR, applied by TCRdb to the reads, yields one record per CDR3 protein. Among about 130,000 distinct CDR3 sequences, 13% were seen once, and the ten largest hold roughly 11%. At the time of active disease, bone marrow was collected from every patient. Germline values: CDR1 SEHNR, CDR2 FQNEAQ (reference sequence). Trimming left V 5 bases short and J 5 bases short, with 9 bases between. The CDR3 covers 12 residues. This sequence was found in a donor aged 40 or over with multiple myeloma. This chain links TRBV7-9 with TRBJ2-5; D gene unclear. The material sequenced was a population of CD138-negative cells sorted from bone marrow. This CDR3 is CASSPWRETQYF. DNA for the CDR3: TGTGCCAGCAGCCCCTGGCGCGAGACCCAGTACTTC.